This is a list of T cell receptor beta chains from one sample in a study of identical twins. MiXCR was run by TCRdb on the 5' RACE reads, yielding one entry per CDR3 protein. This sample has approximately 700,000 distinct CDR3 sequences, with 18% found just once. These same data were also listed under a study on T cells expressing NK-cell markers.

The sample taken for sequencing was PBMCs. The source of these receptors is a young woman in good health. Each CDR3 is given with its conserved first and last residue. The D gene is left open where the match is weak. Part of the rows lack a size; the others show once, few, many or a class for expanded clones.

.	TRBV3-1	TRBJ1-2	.	CASSPVEGYGYTF	TGTGCCAGCAGCCCTGTGGAGGGCTATGGCTACACCTTC
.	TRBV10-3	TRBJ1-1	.	CAILGENTEAFF	TGTGCCATCCTAGGAGAGAACACTGAAGCTTTCTTT
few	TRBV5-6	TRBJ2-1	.	CASSLGASGQFF	TGTGCCAGCAGCTTGGGGGCCTCGGGGCAGTTCTTC
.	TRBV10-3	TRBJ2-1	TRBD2	CAISEYASGRDNEQFF	TGTGCCATCAGTGAGTATGCTAGCGGGAGAGATAATGAGCAGTTCTTC
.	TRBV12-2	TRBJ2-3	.	CASRLAGQKEGGPLQGTDTQYF	TGTGCAAGTCGCTTAGCTGGGCAAAAGGAGGGAGGCCCATTACAGGGCACAGATACGCAGTATTTT
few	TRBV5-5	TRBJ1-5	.	CASSLRGIEGNQPQHF	TGTGCCAGCAGCTTGAGGGGGATCGAGGGCAATCAGCCCCAGCATTTT
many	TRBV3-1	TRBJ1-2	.	CASSQARVDGYTF	TGTGCCAGCAGCCAAGCCAGGGTAGATGGCTACACCTTC
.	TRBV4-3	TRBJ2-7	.	CASSQDLTGESEQYF	TGCGCCAGCAGCCAAGATCTGACAGGAGAGTCCGAGCAGTACTTC
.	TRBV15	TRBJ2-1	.	CATSRDGGSSYNEQFF	TGTGCCACCAGCAGAGATGGAGGATCTAGCTACAATGAGCAGTTCTTC
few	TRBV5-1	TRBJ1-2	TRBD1	CASSLNSGTGVYGYTF	TGCGCCAGCAGCTTGAACTCCGGGACAGGGGTATACGGCTACACCTTC
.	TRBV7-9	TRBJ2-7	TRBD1	CASSLIGQGEYF	TGTGCCAGCAGCTTGATTGGACAGGGGGAGTACTTC
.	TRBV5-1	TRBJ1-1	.	CASSFGSPVSEAFF	TGCGCCAGCAGCTTTGGTAGTCCCGTTTCTGAAGCTTTCTTT
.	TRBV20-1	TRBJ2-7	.	CSAPDGGGEQYF	TGCAGTGCCCCGGACGGAGGCGGCGAGCAGTACTTC
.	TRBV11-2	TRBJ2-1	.	CASSLKFWAASVIYNEQFF	TGTGCCAGCAGCTTAAAATTTTGGGCGGCTAGCGTAATCTACAATGAGCAGTTCTTC
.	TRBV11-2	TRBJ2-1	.	CASSLQVEQFF	TGTGCCAGCAGCTTACAGGTGGAGCAGTTCTTC
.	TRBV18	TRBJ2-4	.	CASSPLQGDIQYF	TGTGCCAGCTCACCATTACAGGGTGACATTCAGTACTTC
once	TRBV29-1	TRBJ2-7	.	CSVEDLSGLSYEQYF	TGCAGCGTTGAAGATCTGTCAGGCCTCTCCTACGAGCAGTACTTC
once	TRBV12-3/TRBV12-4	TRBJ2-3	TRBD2	CASSYRIGTSGGSTDTQYF	TGTGCCAGCAGTTACCGGATCGGGACTAGCGGGGGTAGCACAGATACGCAGTATTTT
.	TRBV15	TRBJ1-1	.	CAASTGTRNTEAFF	TGTGCCGCTTCCACCGGGACAAGGAACACTGAAGCTTTCTTT
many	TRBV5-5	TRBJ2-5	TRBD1	CASSLWLGGETQYF	TGTGCCAGCAGCTTGTGGCTAGGGGGCGAGACCCAGTACTTC
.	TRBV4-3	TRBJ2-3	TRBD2	CASSQLGREEDTQYF	TGCGCCAGCAGCCAACTGGGGAGGGAGGAAGATACGCAGTATTTT
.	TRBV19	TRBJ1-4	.	CASSPTGGSGKKLFF	TGTGCCAGTAGCCCCACGGGGGGCTCGGGTAAAAAACTGTTTTTT
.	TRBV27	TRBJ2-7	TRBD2	CASSYHSLAGGPHEQYF	TGTGCCAGCAGTTACCACTCCCTAGCGGGAGGGCCCCACGAGCAGTACTTC
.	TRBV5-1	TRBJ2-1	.	CASSLAGKDEQFF	TGCGCCAGCAGCTTGGCGGGGAAGGATGAGCAGTTCTTC
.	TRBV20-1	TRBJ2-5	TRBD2	CSARDLSVSGSSETQYF	TGCAGTGCTAGAGACCTTTCCGTTAGCGGGAGTTCAGAGACCCAGTACTTC
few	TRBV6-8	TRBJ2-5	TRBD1	CATLLKGTAQETQYF	TGTGCCACCCTATTGAAAGGGACAGCTCAAGAGACCCAGTACTTC
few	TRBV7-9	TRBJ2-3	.	CASSPGTFVDTQYF	TGTGCCAGCAGCCCTGGGACGTTCGTGGATACGCAGTATTTT
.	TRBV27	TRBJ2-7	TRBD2	CASSFTSATYEQYF	TGTGCCAGCAGTTTTACTAGCGCTACCTACGAGCAGTACTTC
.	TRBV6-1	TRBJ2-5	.	CASSDAPLETQYF	TGTGCCAGCAGTGACGCGCCCCTAGAGACCCAGTACTTC
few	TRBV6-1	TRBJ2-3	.	CASSDYTDTQYF	TGTGCCAGCAGTGACTACACAGATACGCAGTATTTT
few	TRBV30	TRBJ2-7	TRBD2	CAWSPPGTRSYEQYF	TGTGCCTGGAGTCCCCCCGGGACTAGGTCCTACGAGCAGTACTTC
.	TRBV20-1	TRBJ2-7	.	CSARTDSYEQYF	TGCAGTGCTAGGACGGATTCCTACGAGCAGTACTTC
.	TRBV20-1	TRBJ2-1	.	CSATIGGHEQFF	TGCAGTGCAACAATTGGGGGCCATGAGCAGTTCTTC
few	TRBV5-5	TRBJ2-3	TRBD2	CASSLARDYTDTQYF	TGTGCCAGCAGCTTGGCCCGGGACTACACAGATACGCAGTATTTT
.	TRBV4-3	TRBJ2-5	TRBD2	CASSHSGTSDETQYF	TGCGCCAGCAGCCACTCCGGGACTAGCGATGAGACCCAGTACTTC
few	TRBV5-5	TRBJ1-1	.	CASSLEQAAFF	TGTGCCAGCAGCTTGGAGCAGGCGGCTTTCTTT
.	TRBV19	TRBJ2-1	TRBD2	CATRRLAGGSSYNEQFF	TGTGCCACTAGACGACTAGCGGGAGGTAGCTCCTACAATGAGCAGTTCTTC
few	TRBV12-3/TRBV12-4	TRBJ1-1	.	CASSFARRAEAFF	TGTGCCAGCAGTTTTGCCCGTCGTGCTGAAGCTTTCTTT
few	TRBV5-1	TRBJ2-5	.	CASSRGARETQYF	TGCGCCAGCAGCCGGGGAGCTCGGGAGACCCAGTACTTC
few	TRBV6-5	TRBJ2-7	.	CASSYSRAGSYEQYF	TGTGCCAGCAGTTACTCGCGGGCGGGCTCCTACGAGCAGTACTTC
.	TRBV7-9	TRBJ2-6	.	CASSLSEGVLGANVLTF	TGTGCCAGCAGCTTATCTGAGGGGGTTCTTGGGGCCAACGTCCTGACTTTC
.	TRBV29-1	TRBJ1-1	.	CSVCWAVSVTEAFF	TGCAGCGTTTGCTGGGCCGTAAGTGTCACTGAAGCTTTCTTT
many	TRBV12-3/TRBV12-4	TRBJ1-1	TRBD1	CASSLRGTGVNTEAFF	TGTGCCAGCAGTTTAAGAGGGACAGGAGTTAACACTGAAGCTTTCTTT
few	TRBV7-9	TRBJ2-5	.	CASSPPSAGRETQYF	TGTGCCAGCAGCCCCCCCTCGGCAGGGCGGGAGACCCAGTACTTC
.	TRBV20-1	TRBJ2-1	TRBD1	CSARSGQTQFF	TGCAGTGCCAGATCGGGACAGACGCAGTTCTTC
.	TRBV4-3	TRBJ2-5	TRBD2	CASSHTLPGLAFETQYF	TGCGCCAGCAGCCATACCCTGCCGGGACTAGCATTTGAGACCCAGTACTTC
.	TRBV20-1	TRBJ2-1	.	CSASKSGQFF	TGCAGTGCTTCAAAATCGGGGCAGTTCTTC
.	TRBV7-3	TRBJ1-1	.	CASSSSLEGEAFF	TGTGCCAGCAGCTCCTCGCTGGAGGGTGAAGCTTTCTTT
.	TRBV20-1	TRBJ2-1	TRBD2	CSARRLAGGSSYNEQFF	TGCAGTGCTAGGAGACTAGCGGGGGGGAGCTCCTACAATGAGCAGTTCTTC
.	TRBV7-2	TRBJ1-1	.	CASSARSSVNPNTEAFF	TGTGCCAGCAGCGCCCGCAGCTCCGTTAACCCGAACACTGAAGCTTTCTTT
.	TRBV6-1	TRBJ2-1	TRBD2	CASRLQTSGRLFEQFF	TGTGCCAGCAGGCTCCAAACTAGCGGGAGACTATTCGAGCAGTTCTTC
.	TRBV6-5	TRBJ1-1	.	CASSYRFNTEAFF	TGTGCCAGCAGTTACAGATTCAACACTGAAGCTTTCTTT
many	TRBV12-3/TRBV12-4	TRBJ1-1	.	CASSWTLNTEAFF	TGTGCCAGCAGTTGGACCCTGAACACTGAAGCTTTCTTT
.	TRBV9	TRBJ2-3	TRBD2	CASNLAGASTDTQYF	TGTGCCAGCAACCTAGCGGGGGCTAGCACAGATACGCAGTATTTT
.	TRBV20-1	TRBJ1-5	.	CSAGTINQPQHF	TGCAGTGCTGGGACAATTAATCAGCCCCAGCATTTT
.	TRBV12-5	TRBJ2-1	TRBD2	CASVTLAGSNEQFF	TGTGCTAGTGTTACCCTAGCGGGGTCCAATGAGCAGTTCTTC
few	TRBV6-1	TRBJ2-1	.	CASSSRVQAMTYNEQFF	TGTGCCAGCAGCTCGAGGGTGCAGGCTATGACCTACAATGAGCAGTTCTTC
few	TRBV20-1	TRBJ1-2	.	CSARARSYGYTF	TGCAGTGCTAGGGCCAGGTCCTATGGCTACACCTTC
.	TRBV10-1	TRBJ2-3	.	CASSDVSTQYF	TGCGCCAGCAGTGATGTTTCTACGCAGTATTTT
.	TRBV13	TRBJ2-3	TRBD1	CASSTTGGPDTQYF	TGTGCCAGCAGCACAACAGGGGGCCCAGATACGCAGTATTTT